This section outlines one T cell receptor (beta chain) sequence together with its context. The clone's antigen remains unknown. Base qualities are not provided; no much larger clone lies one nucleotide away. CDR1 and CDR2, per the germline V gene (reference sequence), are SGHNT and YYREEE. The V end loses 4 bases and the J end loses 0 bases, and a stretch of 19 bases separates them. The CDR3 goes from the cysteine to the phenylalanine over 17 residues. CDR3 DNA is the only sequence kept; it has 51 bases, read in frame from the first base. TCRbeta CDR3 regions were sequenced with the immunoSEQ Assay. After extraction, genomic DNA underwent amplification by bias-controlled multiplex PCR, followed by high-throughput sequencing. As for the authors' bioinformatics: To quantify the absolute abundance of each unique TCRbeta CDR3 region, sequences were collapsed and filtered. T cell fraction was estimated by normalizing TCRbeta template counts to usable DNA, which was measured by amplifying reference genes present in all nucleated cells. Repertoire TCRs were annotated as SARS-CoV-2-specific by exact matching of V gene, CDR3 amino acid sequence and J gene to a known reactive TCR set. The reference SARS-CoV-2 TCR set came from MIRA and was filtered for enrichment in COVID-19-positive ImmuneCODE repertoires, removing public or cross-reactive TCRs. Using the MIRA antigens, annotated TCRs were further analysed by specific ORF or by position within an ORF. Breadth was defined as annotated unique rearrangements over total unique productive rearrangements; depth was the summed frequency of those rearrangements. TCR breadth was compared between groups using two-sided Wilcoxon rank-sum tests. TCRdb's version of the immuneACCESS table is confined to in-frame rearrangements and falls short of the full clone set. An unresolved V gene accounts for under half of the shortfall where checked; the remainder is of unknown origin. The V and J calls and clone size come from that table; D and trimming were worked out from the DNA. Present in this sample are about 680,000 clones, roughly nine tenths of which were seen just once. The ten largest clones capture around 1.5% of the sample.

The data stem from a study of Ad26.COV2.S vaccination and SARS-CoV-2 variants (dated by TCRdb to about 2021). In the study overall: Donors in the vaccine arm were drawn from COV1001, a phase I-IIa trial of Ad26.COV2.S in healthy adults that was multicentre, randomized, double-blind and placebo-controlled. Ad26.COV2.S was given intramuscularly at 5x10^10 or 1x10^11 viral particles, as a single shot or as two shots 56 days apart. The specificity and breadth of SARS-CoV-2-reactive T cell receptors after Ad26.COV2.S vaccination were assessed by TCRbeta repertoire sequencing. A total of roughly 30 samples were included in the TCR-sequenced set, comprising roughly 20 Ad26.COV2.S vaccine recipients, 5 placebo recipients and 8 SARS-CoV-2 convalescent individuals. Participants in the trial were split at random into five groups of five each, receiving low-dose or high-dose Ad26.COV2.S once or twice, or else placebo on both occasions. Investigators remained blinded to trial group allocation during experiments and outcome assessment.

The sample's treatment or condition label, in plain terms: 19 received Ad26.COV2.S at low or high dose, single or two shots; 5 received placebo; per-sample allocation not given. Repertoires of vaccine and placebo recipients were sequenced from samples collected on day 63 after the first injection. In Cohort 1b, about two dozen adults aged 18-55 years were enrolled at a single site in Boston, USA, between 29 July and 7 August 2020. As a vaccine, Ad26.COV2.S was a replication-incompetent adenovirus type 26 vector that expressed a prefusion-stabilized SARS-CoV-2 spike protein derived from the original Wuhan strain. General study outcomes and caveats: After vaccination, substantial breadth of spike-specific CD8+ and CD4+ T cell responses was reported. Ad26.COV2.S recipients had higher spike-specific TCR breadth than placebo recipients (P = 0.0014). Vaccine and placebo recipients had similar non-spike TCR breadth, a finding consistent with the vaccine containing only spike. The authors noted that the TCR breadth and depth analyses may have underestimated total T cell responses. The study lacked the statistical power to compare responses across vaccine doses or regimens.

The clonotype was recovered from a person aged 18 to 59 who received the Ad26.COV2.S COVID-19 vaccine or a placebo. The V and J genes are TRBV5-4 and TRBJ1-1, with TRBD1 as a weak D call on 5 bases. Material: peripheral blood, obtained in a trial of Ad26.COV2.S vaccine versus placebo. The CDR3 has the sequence CASSPGGQGPLNTEAFF. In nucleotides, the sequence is TGTGCCAGCAGCCCTGGGGGTCAGGGTCCCCTGAACACTGAAGCTTTCTTT. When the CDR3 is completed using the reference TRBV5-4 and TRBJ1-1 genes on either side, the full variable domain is ETGVTQSPTHLIKTRGQQVTLRCSSQSGHNTVSWYQQALGQGPQFIFQYYREEENGRGNFPPRFSGLQFPNYSSELNVNALELDDSALYLCASSPGGQGPLNTEAFFGQGTRLTVV.